These T cell receptor beta chains were read from a single sample in a study of blood T cell repertoires in COVID-19. Using immunoSEQ multiplex PCR, the repertoire was profiled, and TCRdb retains in-frame clones only, with some absent. The data hold roughly 500,000 clones, with approximately 85% observed a single time. The specimen sequenced was peripheral blood. Receptors originate from a human donor in a cohort sampled during active COVID-19. Each CDR3 is given with its conserved first and last residue. Each record gives: CDR3 protein, CDR3 DNA, clone size, J gene, D gene, V gene. D genes are given only for firm matches. Expanded clones are given a class, and other clones once, few, many or no size at all.

CATSLGPSFTDTQYF,TGTGCCACCTCCTTGGGGCCCTCATTTACAGATACGCAGTATTTT,-,TRBJ2-3,-,TRBV7-9
CASSLGLAGERFF,TGTGCCAGCAGCTTAGGACTAGCGGGAGAACGGTTCTTC,once,TRBJ2-1,TRBD2,TRBV11-3
CASSIVGGQANTEAFF,TGTGCCAGCAGTATAGTTGGAGGGCAGGCGAACACTGAAGCTTTCTTT,-,TRBJ1-1,-,TRBV19
CAWGDGGTTEAFF,TGTGCCTGGGGGGACGGGGGGACCACTGAAGCTTTCTTT,-,TRBJ1-1,-,TRBV30
CASSPSVVPNTEAFF,TGTGCCAGCTCACCTTCGGTAGTCCCGAACACTGAAGCTTTCTTT,-,TRBJ1-1,-,TRBV18
CASSPRVQQHTGELFF,TGCGCCAGCAGCCCCAGGGTTCAGCAGCACACCGGGGAGCTGTTTTTT,-,TRBJ2-2,-,TRBV5-1
CASSQWRLADFTTYEQYF,TGTGCCAGCAGCCAATGGAGGCTAGCCGATTTCACCACCTACGAGCAGTACTTC,-,TRBJ2-7,-,TRBV14
CASSYIGNTRVQFF,TGTGCCAGCAGTTACATAGGTAATACTAGGGTGCAGTTCTTC,few,TRBJ2-1,-,TRBV6-5
CASSLGTSGSSYEQYF,TGCGCCAGCAGCTTGGGGACTAGCGGGAGCTCCTACGAGCAGTACTTC,-,TRBJ2-7,TRBD2,TRBV5-1
CAWSRGTFYEQYF,TGTGCCTGGAGTAGGGGCACATTTTACGAGCAGTACTTC,-,TRBJ2-7,-,TRBV30
CASSPYMAGGLDTQYF,TGTGCCAGCTCACCGTATATGGCGGGAGGTTTGGATACGCAGTATTTT,-,TRBJ2-3,TRBD2,TRBV18
CASSLGSQNYYTGELFF,TGTGCCAGCAGCTTAGGCAGTCAGAACTATTACACCGGGGAGCTGTTTTTT,-,TRBJ2-2,-,TRBV13
CASSLARTGGYGYTF,TGTGCCAGCAGCTTAGCAAGGACAGGGGGATATGGCTACACCTTC,-,TRBJ1-2,TRBD1,TRBV11-2
CASSKEGDRGPDFTDTQYF,TGTGCCAGCAGCAAAGAGGGCGACAGGGGCCCTGACTTCACAGATACGCAGTATTTT,many,TRBJ2-3,-,TRBV21-1
CASSSSVAGLHEQYF,TGTGCCAGCAGCTCTAGCGTAGCCGGGCTCCACGAGCAGTACTTC,once,TRBJ2-7,-,TRBV7-2
CATSDFRQGWDTQYF,TGTGCCACCAGTGATTTCCGACAGGGTTGGGATACGCAGTATTTT,-,TRBJ2-3,TRBD1,TRBV24-1
CASSPLRAGEGYEQYF,TGTGCCAGCAGCCCCCTCCGGGCGGGAGAGGGCTACGAGCAGTACTTC,once,TRBJ2-7,TRBD2,TRBV7-2
CASSYSISGINEQFF,TGTGCCAGCAGTTACTCAATTAGCGGGATCAATGAGCAGTTCTTC,-,TRBJ2-1,TRBD2,TRBV6-5
CASINTGDSPLHF,TGTGCCAGCATCAATACAGGGGATTCACCCCTCCACTTT,-,TRBJ1-6,TRBD1,TRBV12-3/TRBV12-4
CASSLGVSQETQYF,TGCGCCAGCAGCTTGGGCGTTTCCCAAGAGACCCAGTACTTC,once,TRBJ2-5,-,TRBV5-1
CATSDLGASGTGGSSYNEQFF,TGTGCCACCAGTGATTTGGGCGCTAGCGGGACCGGTGGGAGCTCCTACAATGAGCAGTTCTTC,-,TRBJ2-1,TRBD2,TRBV24-1
CASSDRDPRRTEAFF,TGTGCCAGCAGTGACAGGGATCCACGAAGGACTGAAGCTTTCTTT,-,TRBJ1-1,-,TRBV2
CASSQQDRVEEQYF,TGCGCCAGCAGCCAGCAGGACAGGGTCGAGGAGCAGTACTTC,-,TRBJ2-7,TRBD1,TRBV4-1